This TCR beta chain emerged from a study of patients and donors after allogeneic stem cell transplantation. TCRdb passed the RT-PCR reads through MiXCR, listing each CDR3 protein once. This sample has hundreds of thousands of distinct CDR3 sequences; 16% occur once, and the top ten carry around 7.9%. V gave up 0 bases and J gave up 4 bases, with 10 bases separating them. Germline V lookup: CDR1 MNHEY, CDR2 SVGAGI. CDR3 length: 14 residues. In this sample, this clonotype turned up a few times. This clonotype originated in a human donor who was either an allogeneic HSCT recipient or a stem cell or donor lymphocyte infusion donor (not recorded which). It is not recorded whose cells these are; they may come from a transplant donor. The rearrangement joins TRBV6-5 to TRBJ2-7; D is perhaps TRBD1 (6 bases). The sequenced sample consisted of blood, either unsorted or a sorted T cell fraction (not recorded which). For the CDR3, the DNA is TGTGCCAGCAGTTACTCGGCAGGGGTTTACGAGCAGTACTTC. It specifies CASSYSAGVYEQYF.